Listed below are T cell receptor beta chains from one sample, sequenced in a study of molecular identifiers for immune sequencing clone quantification. Via MiXCR, TCRdb re-called the PCR reads, giving one row per CDR3 protein. This table holds hundreds of thousands of distinct CDR3 sequences, around 25% found once. Sequencing used naive CD8+ T cells from blood, with Jurkat cell RNA spiked in. The receptors were gathered from a human donor in good health. Some libraries in this study had Jurkat cell RNA spiked in. Both conserved end residues are part of each CDR3. A D gene is named only where the DNA matches it firmly. Clone size is not always given. Where it is, it says once, few, many or a class for expanded clones.

j_call | v_call | d_call | clone_size | cdr3_aa | cdr3_nt
TRBJ2-7 | TRBV28 | . | many | CASSFVAGPDEQYF | TGTGCCAGCAGTTTTGTTGCAGGACCGGACGAGCAGTACTTC
TRBJ1-1 | TRBV3-1 | . | many | CASSQDAGMNTEAFF | TGTGCCAGCAGCCAAGACGCAGGGATGAACACTGAAGCTTTCTTT
TRBJ2-3 | TRBV27 | . | few | CASSLSSGGGSSTDTQYF | TGTGCCAGCAGTTTATCGAGTGGAGGGGGGTCTAGCACAGATACGCAGTATTTT
TRBJ2-5 | TRBV3-1 | TRBD1 | . | CASSQRGQGVETQYF | TGTGCCAGCAGCCAACGGGGACAGGGGGTGGAGACCCAGTACTTC
TRBJ1-2 | TRBV4-1 | . | . | CASSQDGDMYYGYTF | TGCGCCAGCAGCCAAGACGGGGACATGTACTATGGCTACACCTTC
TRBJ2-7 | TRBV9 | . | few | CASSSPQGGGYEQYF | TGTGCCAGCAGCTCGCCCCAGGGGGGCGGCTACGAGCAGTACTTC
TRBJ2-7 | TRBV9 | . | . | CASRAPEGGEQYF | TGTGCCAGCAGGGCACCAGAGGGGGGCGAGCAGTACTTC
TRBJ2-5 | TRBV7-9 | . | few | CASSLAFTGGGAETQYF | TGTGCCAGCAGCTTAGCGTTTACGGGAGGGGGCGCGGAGACCCAGTACTTC
TRBJ2-1 | TRBV4-3 | TRBD2 | few | CASKRTSGLGNEQFF | TGCGCCAGTAAAAGGACTAGCGGACTCGGCAATGAGCAGTTCTTC
TRBJ2-1 | TRBV11-2 | TRBD2 | few | CASWKLMGGLINEQFF | TGTGCCAGTTGGAAGCTGATGGGAGGGCTAATAAATGAGCAGTTCTTC
TRBJ2-3 | TRBV3-1 | . | many | CASSQVREDTQYF | TGTGCCAGCAGCCAAGTAAGGGAAGATACGCAGTATTTT
TRBJ2-1 | TRBV5-1 | TRBD2 | once | CASSWTSGGNEQFF | TGCGCCAGCAGCTGGACTAGCGGGGGCAATGAGCAGTTCTTC
TRBJ2-7 | TRBV12-3/TRBV12-4 | TRBD1 | few | CASSSGQEELLEQYF | TGTGCCAGCAGTTCGGGACAGGAGGAACTACTGGAGCAGTACTTC
TRBJ2-7 | TRBV7-2 | TRBD1 | many | CASSFRTGAHEQYF | TGTGCCAGCAGCTTCCGGACAGGGGCCCACGAGCAGTACTTC
TRBJ1-2 | TRBV29-1 | TRBD1 | . | CSGGTVYGYTF | TGCAGCGGTGGGACAGTCTATGGCTACACCTTC
TRBJ2-7 | TRBV20-1 | . | . | CSARDEGLVHDEQYF | TGCAGTGCTAGAGATGAGGGGCTTGTTCACGACGAGCAGTACTTC
TRBJ2-7 | TRBV7-2 | . | many | CASSLGRPRTYEQYF | TGTGCCAGCAGCTTAGGGAGGCCTCGGACCTACGAGCAGTACTTC
TRBJ1-4 | TRBV13 | TRBD1 | many | CASSHTGVNEKLFF | TGTGCCAGCAGCCATACAGGGGTTAATGAAAAACTGTTTTTT
TRBJ2-5 | TRBV29-1 | . | many | CSVPQASDQETQYF | TGCAGCGTTCCTCAGGCTAGCGACCAAGAGACCCAGTACTTC
TRBJ1-2 | TRBV2 | TRBD1 | many | CASKGTANYGYTF | TGTGCCAGCAAAGGGACAGCTAACTATGGCTACACCTTC
TRBJ2-7 | TRBV12-5 | . | many | CASASLGGEQYF | TGTGCTAGTGCCTCCCTTGGGGGCGAGCAGTACTTC
TRBJ2-1 | TRBV11-2 | . | many | CASSLLDNEQFF | TGTGCCAGCAGCTTATTGGACAATGAGCAGTTCTTC
TRBJ1-2 | TRBV7-8 | . | . | CASSLAGRNYGYTF | TGTGCCAGCAGCTTGGCAGGAAGAAACTATGGCTACACCTTC
TRBJ1-1 | TRBV4-3 | TRBD1 | . | CASSPMTGAVQEAFF | TGCGCCAGCAGCCCGATGACAGGGGCTGTTCAAGAAGCTTTCTTT
TRBJ2-2 | TRBV28 | TRBD1 | few | CASSLPDRGANTGELFF | TGTGCCAGCAGTTTGCCCGACAGGGGAGCGAACACCGGGGAGCTGTTTTTT
TRBJ2-5 | TRBV9 | TRBD2 | . | CASSAPPGTSGRAQETQYF | TGTGCCAGCAGCGCCCCCCCCGGGACTAGCGGGAGGGCCCAAGAGACCCAGTACTTC
TRBJ1-1 | TRBV5-1 | TRBD1 | . | CASSLVGTGLLSGNTEAFF | TGCGCCAGCAGCTTGGTAGGGACAGGGCTCCTAAGTGGAAACACTGAAGCTTTCTTT
TRBJ2-3 | TRBV7-9 | . | many | CASSLAGLMLDTQYF | TGTGCCAGCAGCCTGGCAGGCCTGATGTTAGATACGCAGTATTTT
TRBJ2-1 | TRBV24-1 | TRBD2 | . | CATSGYSGRARNEQFF | TGTGCCACCAGTGGTTATAGCGGGAGGGCCCGTAATGAGCAGTTCTTC
TRBJ2-7 | TRBV7-2 | TRBD2 | . | CASSSGPSAGGQPYEQSF | TGTGCCAGCAGCTCCGGACCATCAGCGGGGGGGCAACCCTACGAGCAGTCCTTC
TRBJ2-7 | TRBV24-1 | . | . | CATSDTGYEQYF | TGTGCCACCAGTGACACGGGCTACGAGCAGTACTTC
TRBJ2-7 | TRBV5-6 | TRBD1 | . | CASSSDRLTYEQYF | TGTGCCAGCAGCTCGGACAGGTTAACCTACGAGCAGTACTTC
TRBJ1-6 | TRBV20-1 | . | many | CSAEVPGRDNSPLHF | TGCAGTGCGGAGGTCCCCGGGAGGGATAATTCACCCCTCCACTTT
TRBJ2-3 | TRBV12-3/TRBV12-4 | TRBD1 | few | CASSLLPGTGYTDTQYF | TGTGCCAGCAGTTTACTTCCCGGGACAGGGTACACAGATACGCAGTATTTT
TRBJ2-7 | TRBV7-9 | . | few | CASSLVTGRSYEQYF | TGTGCCAGCAGCTTAGTCACAGGGAGATCCTACGAGCAGTACTTC
TRBJ1-1 | TRBV6-5 | . | many | CASSLLDTPNTEAFF | TGTGCCAGCAGTTTACTGGACACACCGAACACTGAAGCTTTCTTT
TRBJ1-1 | TRBV7-9 | . | . | CASIPGQRSTEALF | TGTGCCAGCATCCCTGGACAGAGGAGCACTGAAGCTCTCTTT
TRBJ2-1 | TRBV7-8 | . | . | CASSLVAPAAYNEQLF | TGTGCCAGCAGCTTAGTGGCCCCTGCTGCCTACAATGAGCAGCTCTTC
TRBJ2-3 | TRBV20-1 | TRBD2 | many | CSARVASGGTDTQYF | TGCAGTGCTAGAGTCGCGAGCGGGGGAACAGATACGCAGTATTTT
TRBJ2-7 | TRBV21-1 | . | many | CASSNNRGDRKYEQYF | TGTGCCAGCAGCAATAATAGGGGGGACAGAAAGTACGAGCAGTACTTC
TRBJ2-3 | TRBV2 | . | many | CASKVADTQYF | TGTGCCAGCAAGGTGGCAGATACGCAGTATTTT
TRBJ2-1 | TRBV19 | . | . | CASSIVPMGVHEQFF | TGTGCCAGTAGTATAGTTCCTATGGGGGTCCATGAGCAGTTCTTC
TRBJ2-3 | TRBV7-2 | . | many | CATSYTDTQYF | TGTGCCACCTCTTACACAGATACGCAGTATTTT
TRBJ2-3 | TRBV28 | . | . | CASSFHGGWSDTQYF | TGTGCCAGCAGTTTTCACGGGGGCTGGTCAGATACGCAGTATTTT
TRBJ1-1 | TRBV12-3/TRBV12-4 | . | few | CASSFYRANTEAFF | TGTGCCAGCAGTTTTTACAGGGCGAACACTGAAGCTTTCTTT
TRBJ2-7 | TRBV6-1 | . | few | CASSELRQGGHEQYF | TGTGCCAGCAGTGAACTAAGGCAGGGAGGACACGAGCAGTACTTC
TRBJ2-5 | TRBV28 | TRBD2 | many | CASSFRLAVSQETQYF | TGTGCCAGCAGTTTCAGACTAGCGGTCTCTCAAGAGACCCAGTACTTC
TRBJ2-3 | TRBV27 | . | . | CASSFKRTGTDTQYF | TGTGCCAGCAGTTTTAAACGGACAGGCACAGATACGCAGTATTTT
TRBJ2-1 | TRBV11-2 | . | many | CASSLELDYEQFF | TGTGCCAGCAGCTTAGAACTAGACTATGAGCAGTTCTTC
TRBJ2-5 | TRBV6-5 | TRBD2 | many | CASTSGGFPGETQYF | TGTGCCAGCACGAGCGGGGGGTTCCCCGGAGAGACCCAGTACTTC
TRBJ1-1 | TRBV20-1 | . | . | CSASSRGLNTEAFF | TGCAGTGCTAGTAGTAGGGGATTGAACACTGAAGCTTTCTTT
TRBJ1-6 | TRBV27 | . | . | CASSVQGVNSPLHF | TGTGCCAGCAGCGTACAGGGAGTGAATTCACCCCTCCACTTT
TRBJ1-6 | TRBV7-6 | . | . | CASSLVALSYNSRLHF | TGTGCCAGCAGCTTAGTAGCTCTGTCCTATAATTCACGCCTCCACTTT